This TCR beta chain was profiled in a study of T cell clonality in common variable immunodeficiency. Looked up from germline, CDR1 is SGHRS and CDR2 is YFSETQ. The CDR3 is made up of 15 amino acids. The table came from immunoSEQ multiplex PCR; TCRdb's copy has only in-frame clones and leaves some out. This set yields 50,000 to 70,000 clones and no singletons; the top ten hold 0.83%. In its sample, this clone was seen a few times. The CDR3 is cut off 3 residues early in the read; its end comes from the germline J gene. V usage is TRBV5-1 and J usage is TRBJ2-3; the D call may be TRBD1 or TRBD2 (5 bases each). This sequence was found in a person between 18 and 75 years old in good health. Sequenced sample: peripheral blood mononuclear cells. The sequenced CDR3 bases are TGCGCCAGCAGCTTGGCATCCCGAAGAGGGGAGACG. Amino acid sequence: CASSLASRRGET. The complete CDR3 sequence is CASSLASRRGETQYF. Complete variable domain (other parts from reference TRBV5-1 and TRBJ2-3): KAGVTQTPRYLIKTRGQQVTLSCSPISGHRSVSWYQQTPGQGLQFLFEYFSETQRNKGNFPGRFSGRQFSNSRSEMNVSTLELGDSALYLCASSLASRRGETQYFGPGTRLTVL.